This TCR beta chain was identified in a study of shared clonotypes between healthy human individuals. CD8 cells classed as naive were CD45RO-negative and positively selected for CCR7, excluding terminally differentiated effector memory CD45RA+ cells. Sequenced by immunoSEQ multiplex PCR; TCRdb stores in-frame clones only, minus some. The sample lists about 2.1 million clones, around 93% occurring once. The CDR3 covers 16 residues. V lost 1 base, J lost 2 bases, and 11 bases lay in between. Germline-derived CDR1 and CDR2 are SGHVS and FQNEAQ. Input material: naive CD8+ T cells from PBMCs. This TCR derives from a man between 18 and 29 years old in good health. Some clones in this sample may be carry-over from other donors' samples. The chain employs TRBV7-8 and TRBJ2-2, with D possibly matching TRBD1 (6 bases). In DNA, the CDR3 is TGTGCCAGCAGCTTAGTAGGACAGACCAACACCGGGGAGCTGTTTTTT. The encoded protein is CASSLVGQTNTGELFF. Together with reference TRBV7-8 and TRBJ2-2, the CDR3 gives the full variable domain: GAGVSQSPRYKVAKRGQDVALRCDPISGHVSLFWYQQALGQGPEFLTYFQNEAQLDKSGLPSDRFFAERPEGSVSTLKIQRTQQEDSAVYLCASSLVGQTNTGELFFGEGSRLTVL.